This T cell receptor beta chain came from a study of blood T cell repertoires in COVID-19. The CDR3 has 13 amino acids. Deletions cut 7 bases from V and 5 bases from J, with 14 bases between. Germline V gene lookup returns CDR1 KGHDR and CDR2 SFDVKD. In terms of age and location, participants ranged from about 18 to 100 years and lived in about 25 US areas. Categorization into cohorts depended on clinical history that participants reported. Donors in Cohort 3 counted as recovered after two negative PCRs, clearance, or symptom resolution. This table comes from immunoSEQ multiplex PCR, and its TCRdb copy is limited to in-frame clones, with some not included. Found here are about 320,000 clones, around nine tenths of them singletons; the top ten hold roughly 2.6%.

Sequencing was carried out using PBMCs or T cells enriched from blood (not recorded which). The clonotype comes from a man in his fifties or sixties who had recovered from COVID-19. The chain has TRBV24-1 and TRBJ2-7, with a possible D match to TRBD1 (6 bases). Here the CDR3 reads CATSAGDFDEQYF. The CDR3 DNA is TGTGCCACCAGCGCAGGGGATTTCGACGAGCAGTACTTC.